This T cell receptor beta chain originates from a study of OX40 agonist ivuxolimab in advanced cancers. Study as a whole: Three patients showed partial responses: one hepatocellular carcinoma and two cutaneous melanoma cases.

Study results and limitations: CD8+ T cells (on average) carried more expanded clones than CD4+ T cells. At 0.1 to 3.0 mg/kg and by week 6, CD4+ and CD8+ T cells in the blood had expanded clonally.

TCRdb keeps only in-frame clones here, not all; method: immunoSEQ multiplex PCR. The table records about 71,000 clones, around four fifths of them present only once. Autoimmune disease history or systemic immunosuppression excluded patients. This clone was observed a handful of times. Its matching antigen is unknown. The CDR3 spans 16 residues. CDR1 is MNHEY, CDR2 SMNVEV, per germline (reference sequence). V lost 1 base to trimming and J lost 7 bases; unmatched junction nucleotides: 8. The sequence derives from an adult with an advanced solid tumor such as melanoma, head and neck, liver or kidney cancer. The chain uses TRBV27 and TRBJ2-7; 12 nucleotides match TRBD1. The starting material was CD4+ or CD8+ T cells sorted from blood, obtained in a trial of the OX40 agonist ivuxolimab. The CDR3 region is CASSLWGGQGASEQYF. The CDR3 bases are TGTGCCAGCAGTTTATGGGGGGGACAGGGGGCAAGTGAGCAGTACTTC.